The clone carrying this TCR beta chain was seen repeatedly, ten times or more. These data come from a study of blood T cells in healthy people across ages. Germline assignment: CDR1 LGHDT and CDR2 YNNKEL (reference sequence). CDR3 length equals 12 residues. Deletions cut 6 bases from V and 3 bases from J, with 9 bases between. Primers used in a second PCR of roughly 6 to 12 cycles were a sample-barcoded 5' primer and a J-beta primer mix. TCRdb itself ran the 5' RACE reads through MiXCR, one entry per CDR3 protein. The repertoire includes some 1.6 million distinct CDR3 sequences, roughly 32% of them detected once, and over 9% sits in the top ten.

This rearrangement joins TRBV3-1 to TRBJ2-7; TRBD2 is a possible D gene (5 bases). The clonotype originates from a woman aged 25 to 39 in good health. Material: blood. Here the CDR3 reads CASSPGLYEQYF. CDR3 DNA: TGTGCCAGCAGTCCTGGACTCTACGAGCAGTACTTC.